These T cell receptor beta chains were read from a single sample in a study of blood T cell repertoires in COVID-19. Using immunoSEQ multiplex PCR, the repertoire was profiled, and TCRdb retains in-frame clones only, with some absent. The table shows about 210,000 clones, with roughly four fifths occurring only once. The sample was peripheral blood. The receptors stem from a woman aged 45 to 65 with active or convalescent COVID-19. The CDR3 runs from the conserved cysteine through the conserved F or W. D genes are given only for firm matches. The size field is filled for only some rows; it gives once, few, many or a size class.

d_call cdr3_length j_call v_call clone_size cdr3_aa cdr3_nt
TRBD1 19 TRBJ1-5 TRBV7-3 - CASSLTTHRGRNSNQPQHF TGTGCCAGCAGCTTAACCACCCACAGGGGGCGAAATAGCAATCAGCCCCAGCATTTT
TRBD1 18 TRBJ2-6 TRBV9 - CASSPRTGSAGGANVLTF TGTGCCAGCAGCCCCCGGACAGGGAGCGCCGGAGGGGCCAACGTCCTGACTTTC
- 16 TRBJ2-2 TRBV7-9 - CASSLTLVIGGGELFF TGTGCCAGCAGCTTAACTCTGGTGATAGGAGGCGGGGAGCTGTTTTTT
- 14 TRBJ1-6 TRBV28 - CASSFRGAVSPLHF TGTGCCAGCAGTTTTCGGGGGGCGGTTTCACCCCTCCACTTT
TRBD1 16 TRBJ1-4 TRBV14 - CASSPTTGATNEKLFF TGTGCCAGCAGTCCCACTACAGGGGCAACTAATGAAAAACTGTTTTTT
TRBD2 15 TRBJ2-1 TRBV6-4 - CASSTSGGFYNEQFF TGTGCCAGCAGCACTAGCGGGGGCTTCTACAATGAGCAGTTCTTC
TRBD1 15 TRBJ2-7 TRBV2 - CASRLDRGGIHEQYF TGTGCCAGCAGACTTGACAGGGGGGGGATCCACGAGCAGTACTTC
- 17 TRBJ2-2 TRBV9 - CASSVTNSRWNTGELFF TGTGCCAGCAGCGTGACGAACTCCAGGTGGAACACCGGGGAGCTGTTTTTT
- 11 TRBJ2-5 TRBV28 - CASKSRETQYF TGTGCCAGCAAGTCTAGAGAGACCCAGTACTTC
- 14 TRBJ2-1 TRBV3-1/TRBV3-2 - CASSQRGADNEQFF TGTGCCAGCAGCCAACGGGGGGCCGACAATGAGCAGTTCTTC
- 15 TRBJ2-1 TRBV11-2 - CASSFSGVTYNEQFF TGTGCCAGCAGCTTCTCAGGGGTAACATACAATGAGCAGTTCTTC
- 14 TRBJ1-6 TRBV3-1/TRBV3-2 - CASSQGTENSPLHF TGTGCCAGCAGCCAAGGGACAGAAAATTCACCCCTCCACTTT
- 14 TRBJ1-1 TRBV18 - CASSPPFSDSWAFF TGTGCCAGCTCACCACCGTTTTCGGACAGCTGGGCTTTCTTT
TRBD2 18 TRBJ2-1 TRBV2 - CASTLAGATSRYYNEQFF TGTGCCAGCACCCTTGCCGGCGCGACTAGCAGATACTACAATGAGCAGTTCTTC
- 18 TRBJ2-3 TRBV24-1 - CATSGLPGKGVDTDTQYF TGTGCCACCAGTGGTCTTCCGGGGAAGGGGGTTGACACAGATACGCAGTATTTT
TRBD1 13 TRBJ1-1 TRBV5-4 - CASSRDRNTEAFF TGTGCCAGCAGTAGGGACAGGAACACTGAAGCTTTCTTT
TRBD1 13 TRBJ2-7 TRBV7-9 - CASSRRDSYEQYF TGTGCCAGCAGCCGTCGGGACAGCTACGAGCAGTACTTC
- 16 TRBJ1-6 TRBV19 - CASSDQAFSYNSPLHF TGTGCCAGCTCAGACCAGGCCTTCTCCTATAATTCACCCCTCCACTTT
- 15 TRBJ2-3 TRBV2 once CASNPRRFGTDTQYF TGTGCCAGCAATCCCCGGAGGTTTGGCACAGATACGCAGTATTTT
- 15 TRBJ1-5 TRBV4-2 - CASSRSRTGDQPQHF TGTGCCAGCAGCCGTAGCAGGACTGGAGATCAGCCCCAGCATTTT
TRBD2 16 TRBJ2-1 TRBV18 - CASSPSGLAGVGEQFF TGTGCCAGCTCACCAAGCGGACTAGCGGGAGTGGGGGAGCAGTTCTTC
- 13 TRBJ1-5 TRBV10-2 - CASSITENQPQHF TGCGCCAGCAGTATTACTGAGAATCAGCCCCAGCATTTT
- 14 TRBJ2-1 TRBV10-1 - CASSEASSSTEQFF TGCGCCAGCAGTGAAGCTAGTAGCTCCACTGAGCAGTTCTTC
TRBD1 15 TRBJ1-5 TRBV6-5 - CASTTWGQENQPQHF TGTGCCAGCACCACCTGGGGACAGGAGAATCAGCCCCAGCATTTT
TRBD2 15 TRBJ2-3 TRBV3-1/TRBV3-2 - CASSRGGLVTDTQYF TGTGCCAGCAGCCGGGGGGGACTCGTCACAGATACGCAGTATTTT
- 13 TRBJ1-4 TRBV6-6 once CASSAGLPEKLFF TGTGCCAGCAGTGCGGGACTTCCTGAAAAACTGTTTTTT
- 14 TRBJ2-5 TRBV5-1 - CASSLDRLRETQYF TGCGCCAGCAGCTTGGACAGGTTGCGAGAGACCCAGTACTTC
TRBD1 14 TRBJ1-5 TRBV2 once CASSAGTGYQPQHF TGTGCCAGCAGCGCCGGGACAGGGTATCAGCCCCAGCATTTT
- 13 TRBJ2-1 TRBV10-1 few CASSEFGRFEQFF TGCGCCAGCAGTGAGTTCGGGAGATTTGAGCAGTTCTTC
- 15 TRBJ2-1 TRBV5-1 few CASSFTGASYNEQFF TGCGCCAGCAGCTTTACGGGTGCCTCCTACAATGAGCAGTTCTTC
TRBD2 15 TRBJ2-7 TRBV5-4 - CASSLELAGNYEQYF TGTGCCAGCAGCTTGGAACTAGCGGGAAACTACGAGCAGTACTTC
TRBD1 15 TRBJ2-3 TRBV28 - CASSLFQGATDTQYF TGTGCCAGCAGTTTATTCCAGGGGGCGACAGATACGCAGTATTTT
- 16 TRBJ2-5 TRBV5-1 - CASSLASSEGQETQYF TGCGCCAGCAGCTTGGCCTCGTCGGAGGGACAAGAGACCCAGTACTTC
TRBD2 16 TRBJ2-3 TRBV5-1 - CASSRPTSTGADTQYF TGCGCCAGCAGCCGCCCGACTAGCACGGGCGCAGATACGCAGTATTTT
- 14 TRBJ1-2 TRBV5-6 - CASSSIRGAYGYTF TGTGCCAGCAGCTCTATTAGGGGCGCCTATGGCTACACCTTC
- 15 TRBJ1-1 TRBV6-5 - CASSYSGQINTEAFF TGTGCCAGCAGTTACTCAGGACAGATCAACACTGAAGCTTTCTTT
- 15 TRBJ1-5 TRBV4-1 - CASSHDDNGMRPQHF TGCGCCAGCAGCCACGACGACAATGGCATGAGGCCCCAGCATTTT
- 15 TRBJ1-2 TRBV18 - CASSPTPGKNYGYTF TGTGCCAGCTCACCCACGCCAGGGAAGAACTATGGCTACACCTTC
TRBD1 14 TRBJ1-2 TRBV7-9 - CASPEGASVYGYTF TGTGCCAGCCCCGAGGGGGCGTCGGTCTATGGCTACACCTTC
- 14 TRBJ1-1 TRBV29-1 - CSVEDQFQGPEAFF TGCAGCGTTGAAGACCAATTTCAGGGGCCTGAAGCTTTCTTT
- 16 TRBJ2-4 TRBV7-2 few CASSLEAFQGIDIQYF TGTGCCAGCAGCTTAGAGGCCTTCCAGGGGATAGACATTCAGTACTTC
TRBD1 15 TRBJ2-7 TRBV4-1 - CASSQWTGPPYEQYF TGCGCCAGCAGCCAATGGACAGGGCCCCCCTACGAGCAGTACTTC
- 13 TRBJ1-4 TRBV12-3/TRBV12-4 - CASSQGMGEKLFF TGTGCCAGCAGTCAGGGGATGGGTGAAAAACTGTTTTTT
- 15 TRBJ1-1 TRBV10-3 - CASTLQATVNTEAFF TGTGCCAGTACCCTGCAGGCGACAGTAAACACTGAAGCTTTCTTT
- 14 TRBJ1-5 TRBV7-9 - CASSLTTPGVAQHF TGTGCCAGCAGCCTAACGACACCGGGGGTAGCCCAGCATTTT
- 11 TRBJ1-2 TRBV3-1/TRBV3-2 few CASSQEGGYTF TGTGCCAGCAGCCAGGAGGGGGGCTACACCTTC
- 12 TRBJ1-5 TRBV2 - CASSEAPRPQHF TGTGCCAGCAGTGAAGCCCCCCGGCCCCAGCATTTT
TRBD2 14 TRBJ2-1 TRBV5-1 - CASSLAGGPAEQFF TGCGCCAGCAGCTTGGCGGGGGGGCCTGCTGAGCAGTTCTTC
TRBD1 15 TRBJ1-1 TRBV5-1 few CASTLRGPGDTEAFF TGCGCCAGCACCCTGAGGGGGCCGGGGGACACTGAAGCTTTCTTT
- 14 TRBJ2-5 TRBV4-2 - CASSQGGGWETQYF TGTGCCAGCAGCCAGGGGGGGGGCTGGGAGACCCAGTACTTC
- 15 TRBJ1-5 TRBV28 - CASRISQGRNQPQHF TGTGCCAGCAGGATATCACAGGGTCGGAATCAGCCCCAGCATTTT
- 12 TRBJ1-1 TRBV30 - CAWTATDTEAFF TGTGCCTGGACCGCGACAGACACTGAAGCTTTCTTT
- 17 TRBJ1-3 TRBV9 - CASSPRITGSSGNTIYF TGTGCCAGCAGCCCACGGATTACTGGGAGCTCTGGAAACACCATATATTTT
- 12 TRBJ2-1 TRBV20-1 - CSASISENEQFF TGCAGTGCTAGTATATCTGAGAATGAGCAGTTCTTC